This entry lists 5 T cell receptor beta chains sequenced from one sample in a study of T cells expressing NK-cell markers. One entry per CDR3 protein, without DNA, is what TCRdb gives after re-calling the 5' RACE reads. The table lists about 460,000 distinct CDR3 sequences. Sequencing used blood T cells: a sorted CD56 or NKG2C T cell subset, CD4+ or CD8+ T cells, or bulk PBMC T cells (not recorded which). These receptors all stem from a woman in her forties or fifties in good health.

The rearrangement uses TRBV12-3 or TRBV12-4 and TRBJ1-2; TCRdb picks TRBD1, but there is no DNA to check that call. The CDR3 runs to 14 residues. CDR3 amino acids: CASTSRRGAGGYTF.

The rearrangement links TRBV5-3 to TRBJ2-1. TRBV5-3 is an ORF for which the function is uncertain. This CDR3 region has 15 residues. The CDR3 here is CARSFTTCSYNEQFF.

The chain uses TRBV7-9 and TRBJ2-5; there is no DNA to check the TCRdb D call of TRBD1. Germline CDR1 and CDR2: SEHNR and FQNEAQ (reference sequence). CDR3 size: 14 residues. The CDR3 protein is CASSLAQGYETQYF.

This sequence joins TRBV11-2 and TRBJ1-1; TCRdb returns TRBD1, unconfirmable since there is no DNA. Germline assignment: CDR1 SGHAT and CDR2 FQNNGV. CDR3 length: 16 residues. The CDR3 loop is CASSLVQGGGYTEAFF.

J is TRBJ2-7 and V is TRBV27; the TCRdb call, TRBD1, lacks DNA for checking. CDR3 size: 16 residues. In germline, CDR1 is MNHEY, CDR2 SMNVEV (reference sequence). The CDR3 protein is CASSRRFQGRGNEPYF.